This TCR beta chain was observed in a study of T cell responses to AZD1222 COVID-19 vaccine. Generated by immunoSEQ multiplex PCR, the TCRdb table keeps only in-frame clones and is missing some. The sample yields some 130,000 clones, more than 85% seen once. Second-dose intervals of approximately 4 or approximately 12 weeks were pooled. The CDR3 length is 14 residues. V lost 6 bases, J lost 0 bases, and 9 bases lay in between. In germline, CDR1 is LNHDA, CDR2 SQIVND (reference sequence). The receptor's source is an adult who received the AZD1222 COVID-19 vaccine. The sequences come from peripheral blood, collected 28 days after the second AZD1222 dose. The chain couples TRBV19 to TRBJ1-5; D uncertain. CDR3 loop: CASSNDFSNQPQHF. The CDR3 DNA is TGTGCCAGTAGCAACGATTTTAGCAATCAGCCCCAGCATTTT. The variable domain in full, completed from reference TRBV19 and TRBJ1-5, reads DGGITQSPKYLFRKEGQNVTLSCEQNLNHDAMYWYRQDPGQGLRLIYYSQIVNDFQKGDIAEGYSVSREKKESFPLTVTSAQKNPTAFYLCASSNDFSNQPQHFGDGTRLSIL.